Shown below are 20 T cell receptor beta chains from a single sample sequenced in a study of vaccination and CD4 T cells after COVID-19. These receptors have no known antigen. This sample's treatment: roughly 10-day PBMC culture with coronavirus spike peptide pools or control peptides (ViraFEST assay). Scientists ran DNA taken from cultured CD4+ T cells through the Oncomine TCR Beta short-read assay for sequencing. TCRdb itself ran the PCR reads through MiXCR, one entry per CDR3 protein. Counted here are about 18,000 distinct CDR3 sequences, roughly 49% occurring once; the ten biggest clones make up roughly 15%. Sequenced here: CD4+ T cells from blood, cultured in vitro, sampled before SARS-CoV-2 vaccination. These receptor sequences come from a human donor who had recovered from COVID-19.

The V and J genes are TRBV11-3 and TRBJ2-5; the match to TRBD2 covers 11 bases. Trimming removed 4 bases from V and 5 bases from J; junction bases left unmatched: 12. Per the germline V gene, CDR1 is SGHNT and CDR2 is YENEEA. This CDR3 spans 17 amino acids. The CDR3 spells CASSSRLAGGLGETQYF. Here the CDR3 DNA reads TGTGCCAGCAGCTCCCGGCTAGCGGGGGGCCTAGGGGAGACCCAGTACTTC.

This clonotype was observed a few times. One end of the junction is discordant with germline, which a read error may explain. The J gene is TRBJ1-4, the V gene TRBV27; D not resolved. The CDR3 runs to 10 residues. Germline V lookup: CDR1 MNHEY, CDR2 SMNVEV (reference sequence). CDR3 region: CASSFGGPPF. DNA for the CDR3: TGTGCCAGCAGTTTTGGAGGACCGCCTTTT.

This clonotype was seen only once. The V gene is TRBV6-4, the J gene TRBJ2-3; D possibly corresponds to TRBD2 (5 bases). V was pared by 9 bases and J by 2 bases, with 18 bases between. CDR3 length equals 15 residues. CDR1 and CDR2 from the germline V gene are MRHNA and SNTAGT. CDR3 in DNA: TGTGCCAGTTCCCGGGATGGTGCCTACACAGATACGCAGTATTTT. It codes for CASSRDGAYTDTQYF.

V is TRBV6-1 and J is TRBJ1-1, with 12 positions matching TRBD1. Trimming at V came to 5 bases and at J to 6 bases, leaving 10 bases not matched to a gene. This CDR3 has 16 amino acids. Per germline, CDR1 MNHNS and CDR2 SASEGT. CDR3 loop: CASSPGTGGFRAEAFF. The CDR3 bases are TGTGCCAGCAGTCCCGGGACAGGGGGCTTTCGTGCTGAAGCTTTCTTT.

This clonotype was counted a few times. The chain uses TRBV10-2 and TRBJ1-2, with D uncertain. Looked up from germline, CDR1 is WSHSY and CDR2 is SAAADI. V was trimmed by 0 bases and J by 6 bases, leaving 8 bases between them. The CDR3 length is 13 residues. The CDR3 sequence: CASSESLGHGYTF. The CDR3 DNA follows: TGCGCCAGCAGTGAGTCGCTAGGGCATGGCTACACCTTC.

V and J are TRBV7-6 and TRBJ1-1; 10 bases are a match to TRBD1. The CDR3 is 18 amino acids. Trimming removed 5 bases from V and 4 bases from J; junction bases left unmatched: 16. From germline, CDR1 is SGHVS and CDR2 FNYEAQ. Here the CDR3 reads CASSRNMVGQGTPTEAFF. The CDR3 nucleotides are TGTGCCAGCAGCCGAAATATGGTGGGACAGGGGACCCCCACTGAAGCTTTCTTT.

This clonotype was observed a handful of times. V gene TRBV20-1 combines with J gene TRBJ1-2; D remains ambiguous. With 6 bases removed from V and 3 bases from J, the gap between germline ends came to 14 bases. The CDR3 loop spans 13 amino acids. Germline CDR1 DFQATT, CDR2 SNEGSKA (reference sequence). CDR3 sequence: CSARTQRDYGYTF. The DNA for the CDR3 is TGCAGTGCCCGGACCCAAAGGGACTATGGCTACACCTTC.

This chain uses TRBV6-2 or TRBV6-3 with TRBJ1-2; 12 nucleotides align to TRBD1. Germline V CDR1 and CDR2: MNHEY, SVGEGT. The V segment lost 8 bases and the J segment 2 bases; nucleotides outside the gene matches: 9. This CDR3 has 16 amino acids. The CDR3 loop is CASCPSGTGGNYGYTF. CDR3 DNA sequence: TGTGCCAGCTGTCCCTCCGGGACAGGGGGCAACTATGGCTACACCTTC.

The count of this clonotype is one. V usage is TRBV6-1 and J usage is TRBJ2-5; perhaps D is TRBD1 or TRBD2 (5 bases each). Trimming pared 6 bases from V and 7 bases from J, leaving 15 bases between. The CDR3 has 13 amino acids. Germline V gene sequence: CDR1 MNHNS, CDR2 SASEGT. CDR3 DNA: TGTGCCAGCAGCCCGCCCCAGGGAGTGACCCAGTACTTC. Its translation is CASSPPQGVTQYF.

This clonotype is a singleton in its sample. The chain has TRBV12-3 or TRBV12-4 and TRBJ2-7; 9 positions match TRBD1. The CDR3 extends over 14 amino acids. Trimming cost V 4 bases and J 4 bases; bases outside gene matches: 5. The CDR3 spells CASSSTGGKYEQYF. CDR3 bases: TGTGCCAGCAGTTCCACAGGGGGCAAGTACGAGCAGTACTTC.

The J gene is TRBJ1-1, the V gene TRBV6-5; D remains unclear. Trimming took 0 bases from V and 6 from J, leaving 14 bases between them. This CDR3 is 15 amino acids long. Germline V CDR1 and CDR2: MNHEY, SVGAGI. In DNA, the CDR3 is TGTGCCAGCAGTTACTCGATCGCGAGGAGACCTGAAGCTTTCTTT. This encodes CASSYSIARRPEAFF.

V is TRBV24-1 and J is TRBJ2-1; the match to TRBD2 covers 11 bases. Germline V gene lookup returns CDR1 KGHDR and CDR2 SFDVKD. V dropped 1 base and J dropped 5; count of bases not matched to a gene: 9. The CDR3 sequence is 18 residues long. The DNA of the CDR3 is TGTGCCACCAGTGATTTTAGGACTAGCGGGCCTCTGCACAATGAGCAGTTCTTC. Protein product: CATSDFRTSGPLHNEQFF.

The chain has TRBV7-2 and TRBJ2-1; 12 nucleotides line up with TRBD2. This CDR3 spans 16 amino acids. Germline lookup yields CDR1 SGHTA and CDR2 FQGNSA. Losses at the gene ends were 2 bases for V and 10 bases for J; bases not matched to a gene: 9. CDR3 DNA sequence: TGTGCCAGCAGCTTAACGTCGCTAGCGGGGGGGGAAGAGCAGTTCTTC. Encoded protein: CASSLTSLAGGEEQFF.

The chain joins TRBV6-2 or TRBV6-3 to TRBJ1-5, with TRBD1 as a possible D gene (5 bases). The V gene lost 0 bases and the J gene lost 2 bases, with 8 bases spanning the gap. This CDR3 is 15 amino acids long. Looked up from germline, CDR1 is MNHEY and CDR2 is SVGEGT. CDR3 region: CASSYSGRGNQPQHF. The CDR3 nucleotides are TGTGCCAGCAGTTACTCGGGCAGGGGCAATCAGCCCCAGCATTTT.

The V and J genes are TRBV6-4 and TRBJ2-2, with unresolved D. V lost 6 bases and J lost 7, with 15 bases in between. Germline CDR1 is MRHNA and CDR2 is SNTAGT. CDR3 size: 14 residues. The CDR3 DNA is TGTGCCAGCAGAGCCCTCAGCCCAATCGGGGAGCTGTTTTTT. This translates into CASRALSPIGELFF.

V usage is TRBV7-9 and J usage is TRBJ2-2, with TRBD1 matching 9 bases. Germline loops: CDR1 SEHNR, CDR2 FQNEAQ (reference sequence). Trimming took 6 bases from V and 3 from J; bases not matched to a gene: 5. The CDR3 covers 15 residues. This chain's CDR3 is CASRLQGAYTGELFF. The CDR3 DNA reads as TGTGCCAGCAGATTACAGGGGGCGTACACCGGGGAGCTGTTTTTT.

The chain is built from TRBV28 and TRBJ1-5, with TRBD1 as a possible D gene (6 bases). Germline loops: CDR1 MDHEN, CDR2 SYDVKM. This CDR3 comprises 18 residues. The V end was cut by 7 bases, the J end by 0 bases, with 22 bases between. The CDR3 region has the DNA TGTGCCAGCATGGGGGGCTATAGCCTTCCAACTAGCAATCAGCCCCAGCATTTT. Amino acid sequence: CASMGGYSLPTSNQPQHF.

The chain uses TRBV11-3 and TRBJ2-2, with TRBD1 matching over 7 bases. With 8 bases clipped from V and 0 bases from J, the junction kept 6 bases outside the gene matches. Germline V gene sequence: CDR1 SGHNT, CDR2 YENEEA. The CDR3 extends over 15 amino acids. The CDR3, as DNA: TGTGCCAGCCGTCCGGGACAGTCGAACACCGGGGAGCTGTTTTTT. It specifies CASRPGQSNTGELFF.

The V gene is TRBV20-1, the J gene TRBJ2-5; the match to TRBD1 covers 7 bases. The V gene end was trimmed by 6 bases and the J gene end by 2 bases; junction bases not matched to a gene: 15. The CDR3 contains 16 residues. CDR1 DFQATT and CDR2 SNEGSKA come from the germline V gene (reference sequence). The CDR3: CSAHGQEGGSQETQYF. Written as DNA, the CDR3 is TGCAGTGCACACGGACAGGAAGGGGGCTCACAAGAGACCCAGTACTTC.

This clonotype appeared a few times. V is TRBV7-3 and J is TRBJ1-2, with D possibly being TRBD1 (6 bases). Germline loops: CDR1 SGHTA, CDR2 FQGTGA. This CDR3 comprises 15 residues. Deletions cut 5 bases from V and 5 bases from J, with 18 bases between. The CDR3 sequence is CASSPGHLGAYGYTF. The CDR3 nucleotides are TGTGCCAGCAGCCCGGGACACCTGGGGGCTTATGGCTACACCTTC.